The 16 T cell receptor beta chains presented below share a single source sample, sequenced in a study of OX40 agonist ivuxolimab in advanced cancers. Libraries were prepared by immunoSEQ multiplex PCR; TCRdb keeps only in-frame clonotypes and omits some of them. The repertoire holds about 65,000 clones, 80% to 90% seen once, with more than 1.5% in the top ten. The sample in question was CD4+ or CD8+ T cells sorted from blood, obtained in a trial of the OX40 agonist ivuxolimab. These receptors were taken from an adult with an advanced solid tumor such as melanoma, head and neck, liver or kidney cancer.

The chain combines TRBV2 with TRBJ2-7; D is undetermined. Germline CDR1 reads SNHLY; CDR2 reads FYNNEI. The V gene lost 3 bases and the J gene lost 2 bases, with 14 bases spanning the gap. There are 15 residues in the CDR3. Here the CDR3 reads CASSEGNFYPYEQYF. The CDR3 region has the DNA TGTGCCAGCAGTGAGGGGAACTTTTACCCCTACGAGCAGTACTTC.

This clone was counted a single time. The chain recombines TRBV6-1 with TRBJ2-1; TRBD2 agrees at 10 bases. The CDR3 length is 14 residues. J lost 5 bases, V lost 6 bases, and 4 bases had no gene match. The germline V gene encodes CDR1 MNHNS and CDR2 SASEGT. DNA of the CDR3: TGTGCCAGCAGGTCCAGCGGGAGGGACAATGAGCAGTTCTTC. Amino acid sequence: CASRSSGRDNEQFF.

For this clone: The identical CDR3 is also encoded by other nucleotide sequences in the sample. CDR3 loop: CASSYGGAEAFF. The CDR3, as DNA: TGTGCCAGCAGTTACGGGGGGGCCGAAGCTTTCTTT. The V gene is TRBV6-5, the J gene TRBJ1-1; tentative D call: TRBD1 (6 bases). CDR3 length: 12 residues. Trimming cost V 2 bases and J 8 bases, with 9 bases left between them. CDR1 is MNHEY and CDR2 is SVGAGI in the germline V gene.

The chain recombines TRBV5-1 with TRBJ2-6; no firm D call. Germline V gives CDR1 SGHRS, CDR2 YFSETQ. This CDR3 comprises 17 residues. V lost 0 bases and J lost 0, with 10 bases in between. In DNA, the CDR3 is TGCGCCAGCAGCTTGGAAGTATCGGGCTCTGGGGCCAACGTCCTGACTTTC. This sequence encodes CASSLEVSGSGANVLTF.

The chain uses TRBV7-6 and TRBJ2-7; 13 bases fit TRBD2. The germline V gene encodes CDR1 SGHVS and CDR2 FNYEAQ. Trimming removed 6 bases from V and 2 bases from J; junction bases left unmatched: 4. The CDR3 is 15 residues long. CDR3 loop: CASSRTSGRAYEQYF. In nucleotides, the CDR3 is TGTGCCAGCAGTCGTACTAGCGGGAGGGCCTACGAGCAGTACTTC.

For the CDR3, the DNA is TGTGCCAGCAGCCCCCAAGGCAACGTCCTGACTTTC. Translated, it gives CASSPQGNVLTF. The chain recombines TRBV2 with TRBJ2-6; D is undetermined. Trimming removed 6 bases from V and 9 bases from J, with 9 bases in between. From germline, CDR1 is SNHLY and CDR2 FYNNEI. The CDR3 spans 12 residues. The full variable domain, with the rest looked up from reference TRBV2 and TRBJ2-6, is EPEVTQTPSHQVTQMGQEVILRCVPISNHLYFYWYRQILGQKVEFLVSFYNNEISEKSEIFDDQFSVERPDGSNFTLKIRSTKLEDSAMYFCASSPQGNVLTFGAGSRLTVL.

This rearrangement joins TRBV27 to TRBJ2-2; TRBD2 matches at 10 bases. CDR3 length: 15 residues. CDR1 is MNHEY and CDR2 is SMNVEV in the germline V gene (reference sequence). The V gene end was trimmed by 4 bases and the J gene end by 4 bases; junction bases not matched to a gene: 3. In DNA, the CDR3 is TGTGCCAGCAGTTCATGGACTAGCGGCACCGGGGAGCTGTTTTTT. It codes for CASSSWTSGTGELFF.

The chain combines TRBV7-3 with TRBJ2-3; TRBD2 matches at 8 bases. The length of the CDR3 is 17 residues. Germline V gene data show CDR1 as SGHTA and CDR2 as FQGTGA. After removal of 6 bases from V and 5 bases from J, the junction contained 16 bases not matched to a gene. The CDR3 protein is CASRPRSSGSPEDTQYF. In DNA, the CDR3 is TGTGCCAGCAGGCCACGCTCCAGCGGGAGTCCCGAAGATACGCAGTATTTT.

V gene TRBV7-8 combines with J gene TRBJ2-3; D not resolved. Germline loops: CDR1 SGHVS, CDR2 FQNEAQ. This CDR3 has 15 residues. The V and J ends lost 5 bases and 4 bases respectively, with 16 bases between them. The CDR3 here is CASSHPISGADTQYF. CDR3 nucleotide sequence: TGTGCCAGCAGCCATCCCATATCCGGCGCAGATACGCAGTATTTT. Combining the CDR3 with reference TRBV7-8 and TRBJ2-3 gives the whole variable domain GAGVSQSPRYKVAKRGQDVALRCDPISGHVSLFWYQQALGQGPEFLTYFQNEAQLDKSGLPSDRFFAERPEGSVSTLKIQRTQQEDSAVYLCASSHPISGADTQYFGPGTRLTVL.

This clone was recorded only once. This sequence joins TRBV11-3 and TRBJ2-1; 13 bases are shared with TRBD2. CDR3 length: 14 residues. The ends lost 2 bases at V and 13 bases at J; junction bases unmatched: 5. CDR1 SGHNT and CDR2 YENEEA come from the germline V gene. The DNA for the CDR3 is TGTGCCAGCAGCTTATCGGGGACTAGCGGGAATCAGTTCTTC. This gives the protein CASSLSGTSGNQFF. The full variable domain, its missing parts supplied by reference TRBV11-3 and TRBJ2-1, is EAGVVQSPRYKIIEKKQPVAFWCNPISGHNTLYWYLQNLGQGPELLIRYENEEAVDDSQLPKDRFSAERLKGVDSTLKIQPAELGDSAVYLCASSLSGTSGNQFFGPGTRLTVL.

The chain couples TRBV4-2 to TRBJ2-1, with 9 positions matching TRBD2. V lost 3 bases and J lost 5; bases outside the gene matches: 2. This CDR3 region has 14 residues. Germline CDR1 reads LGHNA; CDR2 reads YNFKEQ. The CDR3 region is CASSQKREDNEQFF. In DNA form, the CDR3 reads TGTGCCAGCAGCCAGAAGCGGGAGGACAATGAGCAGTTCTTC.

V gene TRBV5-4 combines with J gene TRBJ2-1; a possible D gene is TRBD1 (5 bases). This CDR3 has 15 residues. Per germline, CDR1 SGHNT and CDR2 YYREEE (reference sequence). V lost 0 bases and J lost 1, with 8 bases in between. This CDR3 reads CASSLGSGSYNEQFF. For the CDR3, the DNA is TGTGCCAGCAGCTTGGGTTCAGGGTCCTACAATGAGCAGTTCTTC.

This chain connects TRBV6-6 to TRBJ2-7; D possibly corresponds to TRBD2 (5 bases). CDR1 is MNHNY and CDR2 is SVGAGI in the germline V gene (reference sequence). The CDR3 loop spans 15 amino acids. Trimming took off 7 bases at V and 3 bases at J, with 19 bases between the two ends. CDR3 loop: CASTKRSGDLYEQYV. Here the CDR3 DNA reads TGTGCCAGCACCAAAAGGAGCGGAGACCTCTACGAGCAGTACGTC.

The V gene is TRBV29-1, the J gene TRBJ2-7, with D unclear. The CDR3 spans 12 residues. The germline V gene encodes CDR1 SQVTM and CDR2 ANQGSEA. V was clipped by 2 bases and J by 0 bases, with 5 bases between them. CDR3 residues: CSVEHSSYEQYF. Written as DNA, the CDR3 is TGCAGCGTTGAACACAGCTCCTACGAGCAGTACTTC.

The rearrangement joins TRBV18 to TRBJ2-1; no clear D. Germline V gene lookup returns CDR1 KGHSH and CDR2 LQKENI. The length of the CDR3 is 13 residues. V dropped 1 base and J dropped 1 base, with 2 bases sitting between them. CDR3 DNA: TGTGCCAGCTCACCACAGTCCTACAATGAGCAGTTCTTC. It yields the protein CASSPQSYNEQFF.

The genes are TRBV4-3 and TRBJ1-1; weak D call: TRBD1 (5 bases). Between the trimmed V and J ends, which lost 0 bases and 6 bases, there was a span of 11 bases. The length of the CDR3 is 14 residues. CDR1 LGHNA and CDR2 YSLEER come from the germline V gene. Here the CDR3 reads CASSQDRGFPEAFF. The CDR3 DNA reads TGCGCCAGCAGCCAAGATAGGGGATTCCCTGAAGCTTTCTTT.